This passage covers 12 T cell receptor beta chains from one sample sequenced in a study of T cells after yellow fever vaccination. MiXCR was run by TCRdb on the 5' RACE reads, yielding one entry per CDR3 protein. The sample consists of tens of thousands of distinct CDR3 sequences, approximately 7.7% of them appearing once. Here the sequenced sample was CD8+ T cells sorted from PBMCs, taken 5 to 6 days after the first yellow fever vaccination. The receptor source for this set is a man aged 18 to 30 who received the YFV17D yellow fever vaccine.

The rearrangement uses TRBV3-1 and TRBJ1-4; 8 bases fit TRBD1. Germline CDR1 is LGHDT and CDR2 is YNNKEL (reference sequence). After removal of 4 bases from V and 8 bases from J, the junction contained 6 bases not matched to a gene. The CDR3 loop spans 14 amino acids. The CDR3 nucleotides read TGTGCCAGCAGCCGACAGGGGTGGGGGGAAAAACTGTTTTTT. Amino acid sequence: CASSRQGWGEKLFF.

This chain connects TRBV4-3 to TRBJ2-1; possible D gene TRBD1, 5 bases. This CDR3 has 16 amino acids. The germline CDR1 and CDR2 sequences are LGHNA and YSLEER. V lost 0 bases and J lost 5, with 14 bases in between. CDR3 residues: CASSQEEDGAHNEQFF. The CDR3 region has the DNA TGCGCCAGCAGCCAAGAAGAAGATGGGGCCCACAATGAGCAGTTCTTC.

This clonotype appeared many times. This chain links TRBV3-1 with TRBJ2-3; 9 bases map to TRBD2. V was pared by 1 base and J by 2 bases, with 7 bases of the junction left unmatched. Germline CDR1 is LGHDT and CDR2 is YNNKEL (reference sequence). CDR3 size: 17 residues. Here the CDR3 DNA reads TGTGCCAGCAGCCAAGGAAGACTAGCGGAATTCACAGATACGCAGTATTTT. It codes for CASSQGRLAEFTDTQYF.

This clonotype was detected only a few times. The gene calls are TRBV13 and TRBJ1-2; 10 bases are a match to TRBD1. CDR3 length: 14 amino acids. V gave up 4 bases and J gave up 1 base; unmatched junction bases: 0. Germline lookup yields CDR1 PRHDT and CDR2 FYEKMQ (reference sequence). CDR3 nucleotides: TGTGCCAGCAGCTGGGACAGGGGTAACTATGGCTACACCTTC. Its protein is CASSWDRGNYGYTF.

This clonotype was counted between two and nine times. The chain joins TRBV5-4 to TRBJ2-5; D is possibly TRBD1 or TRBD2 (5 bases each). V lost 1 base to trimming and J lost 3 bases, with 13 bases between them. CDR1 and CDR2 from the germline V gene are SGHNT and YYREEE (reference sequence). The CDR3 has 15 residues. CDR3 loop: CASSLWDRGEETQYF. The CDR3 region has the DNA TGTGCCAGCAGCTTGTGGGACCGAGGGGAAGAGACCCAGTACTTC. Full variable domain (missing parts from reference TRBV5-4 and TRBJ2-5): ETGVTQSPTHLIKTRGQQVTLRCSSQSGHNTVSWYQQALGQGPQFIFQYYREEENGRGNFPPRFSGLQFPNYSSELNVNALELDDSALYLCASSLWDRGEETQYFGPGTRLLVL.

The chain employs TRBV20-1 and TRBJ2-7; possible D gene TRBD2, 6 bases. Germline values: CDR1 DFQATT, CDR2 SNEGSKA (reference sequence). Trimming removed 0 bases at V and 2 bases at J, with 14 bases between. CDR3 length: 15 residues. This CDR3 reads CSARDRRGLPYEQYV. The CDR3 DNA is TGCAGTGCTAGAGATCGGCGGGGTTTGCCCTACGAGCAGTACGTC.

The rearrangement links TRBV28 to TRBJ2-7, with D possibly being TRBD1 or TRBD2 (5 bases each). V was shortened by 5 bases and J by 6 bases, with 11 bases between the two germline ends. The germline V gene has CDR1 MDHEN and CDR2 SYDVKM. The CDR3 covers 12 residues. The CDR3 region is CASSDYGAEQYV. CDR3 nucleotide sequence: TGTGCCAGCAGTGATTACGGGGCCGAGCAGTACGTC.

This clonotype was counted a few times. The chain employs TRBV4-3 and TRBJ2-1; 11 bases agree with TRBD2. From germline, CDR1 is LGHNA and CDR2 YSLEER. V shed 0 bases and J 3 bases; nucleotides not matched to a gene: 1. This CDR3 has 16 residues. CDR3 sequence: CASSQDTSGGYNEQFF. CDR3 in DNA: TGCGCCAGCAGCCAAGATACTAGCGGGGGCTACAATGAGCAGTTCTTC.

This clonotype has a count of ten or more. This chain uses TRBV7-3 with TRBJ2-1; 9 bases are a match to TRBD2. Germline V gives CDR1 SGHTA, CDR2 FQGTGA. The CDR3 is 15 amino acids. The V gene end was trimmed by 4 bases and the J gene end by 6 bases; junction bases not matched to a gene: 7. Written as DNA, the CDR3 is TGTGCCAGCAGCTCTCCTGGCGGGGGGGCCAATGAGCAGTTCTTC. This sequence encodes CASSSPGGGANEQFF. Based on the CDR3 plus reference TRBV7-3 and TRBJ2-1, the full variable domain is GAGVSQTPSNKVTEKGKYVELRCDPISGHTALYWYRQSLGQGPEFLIYFQGTGAADDSGLPNDRFFAVRPEGSVSTLKIQRTERGDSAVYLCASSSPGGGANEQFFGPGTRLTVL.

This clonotype was observed many times. The chain combines TRBV5-4 with TRBJ2-1, with 11 bases matching TRBD2. With V trimmed by 4 bases and J by 3 bases, 6 bases remained unmatched. Germline V gene lookup returns CDR1 SGHNT and CDR2 YYREEE (reference sequence). There are 16 residues in the CDR3. The CDR3 loop is CASSPTSGGHYNEQFF. In nucleotides, the CDR3 is TGTGCCAGCAGCCCCACTAGCGGGGGCCACTACAATGAGCAGTTCTTC.

This clonotype was observed at least ten times. The chain uses TRBV7-6 and TRBJ1-4; weak D call: TRBD1 (5 bases). The CDR3 totals 18 residues. The germline V gene encodes CDR1 SGHVS and CDR2 FNYEAQ. Trimming stripped 5 bases from V and 4 bases from J, with 23 bases between. The CDR3, as DNA: TGTGCCAGCAGCCTCTTTCATGCGGGGACTTGGGGTAATGAAAAACTGTTTTTT. The encoded protein is CASSLFHAGTWGNEKLFF.

Ten or more counts support this clonotype. The chain has TRBV12-3 or TRBV12-4 and TRBJ1-6; D possibly corresponds to TRBD1 (5 bases). This CDR3 is 13 amino acids long. V was pared by 7 bases and J by 1 base, with 5 bases between. DNA for the CDR3: TGTGCCAGCACAGGGTCCTATAATTCACCCCTCCACTTT. Amino acid sequence: CASTGSYNSPLHF.